This entry lists 22 T cell receptor beta chains sequenced from one sample in a study of shared clonotypes between healthy human individuals. It was CD45RO-negative cells, positively selected for CCR7, that made up naive CD8 cells, with terminally differentiated effector memory CD45RA+ cells excluded. Measured with immunoSEQ multiplex PCR; TCRdb has only the in-frame clones, and not every one. The sample carries some 2 million clones, approximately 94% recorded once. Sequences were obtained from naive CD8+ T cells sorted from blood. These receptors came from a man between 18 and 35 years old in good health.

CDR3 coding DNA: TGTGCCAGCAGCTTGGGCGCCGCAGCTTCCGAGCAGTACTTC. Translation: CASSLGAAASEQYF. V and J are TRBV5-6 and TRBJ2-7, with no clear D. The CDR3 loop spans 14 amino acids. Germline CDR1 SGHDT, CDR2 YYEEEE. Trimming cost V 0 bases and J 6 bases, with 13 bases left between them.

This clone came up once. The V call is TRBV5-6, the J call TRBJ2-5, with 11 bases that match TRBD2. The CDR3 sequence is 15 residues long. V was pared by 0 bases and J by 3 bases, with 1 base of the junction left unmatched. In germline, CDR1 is SGHDT, CDR2 YYEEEE. CDR3 sequence: CASSLVLAGEETQYF. CDR3 in DNA: TGTGCCAGCAGCTTGGTACTAGCGGGAGAAGAGACCCAGTACTTC.

The CDR3 bases are TGTGCCAGCAGTGAAGACTGGGGAGCTGGAAACACCATATATTTT. Its protein is CASSEDWGAGNTIYF. The chain joins TRBV2 to TRBJ1-3; the D is unclear. Trimming left V 1 base short and J 2 bases short, with 9 bases between. Germline V gives CDR1 SNHLY, CDR2 FYNNEI. The CDR3 is made up of 15 amino acids.

The chain employs TRBV5-4 and TRBJ1-1; D unclear. CDR3 size: 14 residues. Per germline, CDR1 SGHNT and CDR2 YYREEE (reference sequence). V lost 0 bases and J 0 bases, leaving 6 bases between the germline ends. The CDR3 DNA reads TGTGCCAGCAGCTTGGATAGACTGAACACTGAAGCTTTCTTT. This translates into CASSLDRLNTEAFF.

The V gene is TRBV10-3, the J gene TRBJ2-7; 11 bases agree with TRBD2. Germline CDR1 ENHRY, CDR2 SYGVKD. Losses at the gene ends were 10 bases for V and 2 bases for J; bases not matched to a gene: 4. The CDR3 loop spans 13 amino acids. CDR3 nucleotides: TGTGCCACGACTAGCGGGGACACCTACGAGCAGTACTTC. This gives the protein CATTSGDTYEQYF.

The J gene is TRBJ1-4, the V gene TRBV1; TRBD1 is the table's D call, not checked against the DNA. TRBV1 is listed as a pseudogene. This CDR3 comprises 18 residues. The CDR3 region has the DNA TGCACCAGCAGCCCTTCCCCAAACGACAGCCCCTCTAATGAAAAACTGTTTTTT. This sequence encodes CTSSPSPNDSPSNEKLFF.

The rearrangement links TRBV7-9 to TRBJ1-5; D is ambiguous. V was pared by 4 bases and J by 7 bases, with 14 bases between. The germline V gene encodes CDR1 SEHNR and CDR2 FQNEAQ (reference sequence). This CDR3 spans 14 amino acids. The CDR3 nucleotides are TGTGCCAGCAGCTCCCCTATGGTAGGGCAGCCCCAGCATTTT. Its protein product is CASSSPMVGQPQHF.

The chain joins TRBV13 to TRBJ1-1, with TRBD1 as a possible D gene (6 bases). Germline loops: CDR1 PRHDT, CDR2 FYEKMQ (reference sequence). CDR3 length: 14 residues. The V end was cut by 6 bases, the J end by 8 bases, with 19 bases between. CDR3 DNA sequence: TGTGCCAGCAGTTTCGAGGGGGTTTCCGGGGAAGCTTTCTTT. Translation gives CASSFEGVSGEAFF.

This clone was counted once. The same CDR3 arises from other DNA sequences in this sample as well. The J gene is TRBJ2-1, the V gene TRBV27, with unresolved D. Trimming took off 1 base at V and 4 bases at J, with 5 bases between the two ends. CDR1 MNHEY and CDR2 SMNVEV come from the germline V gene (reference sequence). This CDR3 is built from 13 residues. The CDR3 DNA follows: TGTGCCAGCAGTTTATTGGGGTACAATGAGCAGTTCTTC. It translates to CASSLLGYNEQFF.

The genes are TRBV27 and TRBJ1-3, with 7 bases that match TRBD1. V was pared by 5 bases and J by 6 bases, with 4 bases of the junction left unmatched. The CDR3 runs to 13 residues. The germline gives CDR1 MNHEY, CDR2 SMNVEV (reference sequence). CDR3 protein: CASSPTGINTIYF. As DNA, the CDR3 is TGTGCCAGCAGTCCGACAGGGATAAACACCATATATTTT.

This clone was observed a handful of times. The identical CDR3 is also encoded by other nucleotide sequences in the sample. J is TRBJ1-1 and V is TRBV5-1; D gene unclear. The CDR3 runs 13 residues. The ends were cut back, 0 bases at V and 0 bases at J, with 3 bases in the middle. The germline CDR1 and CDR2 sequences are SGHRS and YFSETQ. The DNA of the CDR3 is TGCGCCAGCAGCTTGGTCGTGAACACTGAAGCTTTCTTT. Protein product: CASSLVVNTEAFF.

The V call is TRBV2, the J call TRBJ2-1, with 10 bases aligning to TRBD1. The J segment lost 7 bases and the V segment lost 5 bases, leaving 5 bases of the junction unmatched. CDR3 length: 14 residues. Germline values: CDR1 SNHLY, CDR2 FYNNEI. The CDR3 DNA reads TGTGCCAGCAGTCCGGGACAGGGGCAGAATGAGCAGTTCTTC. Translated: CASSPGQGQNEQFF.

V and J are TRBV6-5 and TRBJ2-7; D might be TRBD2 (5 bases). CDR3 length: 13 amino acids. The ends were cut back, 2 bases at V and 3 bases at J, with 8 bases in the middle. Germline loops: CDR1 MNHEY, CDR2 SVGAGI. The CDR3 DNA is TGTGCCAGCAGTTACGCAGGACTCTACGAGCAGTACTTC. Encoded protein: CASSYAGLYEQYF.

The chain has TRBV12-5 and TRBJ1-1; no clear D gene. The germline CDR1 and CDR2 sequences are LGHNT and FRNRAP. CDR3 size: 14 residues. Trimming took off 6 bases at V and 0 bases at J, with 11 bases between the two ends. In nucleotides, the CDR3 is TGTGCTAGTGGGTATGCGACTTTGAACACTGAAGCTTTCTTT. Translating it yields CASGYATLNTEAFF.

The chain links TRBV11-2 to TRBJ2-7, with TRBD1 identical over 8 bases. With V trimmed by 5 bases and J by 6 bases, 12 bases remained unmatched. This CDR3 is built from 15 residues. Germline V gene lookup returns CDR1 SGHAT and CDR2 FQNNGV. The CDR3 DNA follows: TGTGCCAGCAGCCTACCCTGGACAGGGAAGGGCGAGCAGTACTTC. It is translated as CASSLPWTGKGEQYF.

V and J are TRBV6-6 and TRBJ2-7, with D hard to call. Trimming left V 6 bases short and J 3 bases short, with 9 bases between. The CDR3 is 12 amino acids. Germline values: CDR1 MNHNY, CDR2 SVGAGI (reference sequence). This CDR3 is CASRDPLYEQYF. CDR3 bases: TGTGCCAGCAGAGACCCGCTCTACGAGCAGTACTTC.

CDR3 region: CASSPAGSDTQYF. The CDR3 coding sequence is TGTGCCAGCAGCCCGGCAGGGTCAGATACGCAGTATTTT. The chain is built from TRBV7-3 and TRBJ2-3; D is perhaps TRBD1 (5 bases). Germline V gene sequence: CDR1 SGHTA, CDR2 FQGTGA. V dropped 5 bases and J dropped 4 bases, with 10 bases sitting between them. The CDR3 totals 13 residues.

The V gene is TRBV6-5, the J gene TRBJ2-3; 8 nucleotides line up with TRBD2. V lost 1 base and J lost 6; bases outside the gene matches: 3. CDR3 length equals 14 residues. Germline values: CDR1 MNHEY, CDR2 SVGAGI. In DNA form, the CDR3 reads TGTGCCAGCAGTTACTTGCCGGGAGGGGATACGCAGTATTTT. Amino acid sequence: CASSYLPGGDTQYF.

This clone was seen just once. The chain couples TRBV4-3 to TRBJ2-5, with 14 bases aligning to TRBD2. The germline CDR1 and CDR2 sequences are LGHNA and YSLEER. J gave up 3 bases and V 0 bases, and 3 bases lay outside the gene matches. The CDR3 has 17 residues. The CDR3 sequence is CASSQDLGLAGEETQYF. The DNA for the CDR3 is TGCGCCAGCAGCCAAGACTTGGGACTAGCGGGAGAAGAGACCCAGTACTTC.

This chain uses TRBV5-4 with TRBJ1-5; D possibly corresponds to TRBD1 (5 bases). The CDR3 consists of 13 residues. CDR1 is SGHNT, CDR2 YYREEE, per germline (reference sequence). Trimming shortened V by 3 bases and J by 6 bases, and 10 bases separated the two germline ends. The DNA for the CDR3 is TGTGCCAGCAGCTGGGGTGGGGGTCAGCCCCAGCATTTT. The encoded protein is CASSWGGGQPQHF.

This clone appeared once. The chain carries TRBV6-1 and TRBJ1-5; 7 nucleotides match TRBD1. Per the germline V gene, CDR1 is MNHNS and CDR2 is SASEGT. The CDR3 extends over 17 amino acids. V trimming: 1 base; J trimming: 4 bases; junction bases outside the gene matches: 10. The CDR3 nucleotides are TGTGCCAGCAGTGAAGAAATGTGGACAGGCGCAAATCAGCCCCAGCATTTT. Amino acid sequence: CASSEEMWTGANQPQHF.

A remark on this clone: In the same sample, other DNA sequences code for this CDR3. The V gene is TRBV5-6, the J gene TRBJ2-5, with D unresolved. Germline lookup yields CDR1 SGHDT and CDR2 YYEEEE. Trimming removed 0 bases at V and 0 bases at J, with 0 bases between. The CDR3 runs to 12 residues. The CDR3 coding sequence is TGTGCCAGCAGCTTGGACCAAGAGACCCAGTACTTC. It specifies CASSLDQETQYF.